Each of the 20 T cell receptor beta chains below was sequenced from the same sample in a study of cytomegalovirus exposure and HLA in healthy donors. 60 Vbeta and 13 Jbeta primers were used in PCR. Clones were read by immunoSEQ multiplex PCR, and TCRdb kept only the in-frame ones, dropping some. The table includes about 190,000 clones, just under 75% detected once. Sequencing was done on a sample of PBMCs. These receptors were obtained from a man aged 25-45 years in good health and CMV-seropositive.

The rearrangement uses TRBV9 and TRBJ2-5; 8 positions match TRBD2. The germline CDR1 and CDR2 sequences are SGDLS and YYNGEE. The ends lost 3 bases at V and 4 bases at J; junction bases unmatched: 2. CDR3 length equals 13 residues. DNA of the CDR3: TGTGCCAGCAGCGCGGGGGGGGGAGAGACCCAGTACTTC. Residues: CASSAGGGETQYF.

The CDR3 nucleotides are TGTGCCAGCAGTTTATCACCCGGGGGCCCCAGGGGGTCCCTGGATGAGCAGTTCTTC. This translates into CASSLSPGGPRGSLDEQFF. V gene TRBV27 combines with J gene TRBJ2-1; TRBD1 might be the D (7 bases). Trimming took 0 bases from V and 8 from J, leaving 26 bases between them. Germline V gene data show CDR1 as MNHEY and CDR2 as SMNVEV (reference sequence). CDR3 length: 19 residues.

For this clone: The junction differs from germline at one of its ends, possibly a read error. This chain joins TRBV7-9 and TRBJ1-3, with D tentatively TRBD1 (6 bases). Looked up from germline, CDR1 is SEHNR and CDR2 is FQNEAQ (reference sequence). This CDR3 spans 13 amino acids. The chain's CDR3 is CSSSSGQGNTIYF. The CDR3, as DNA: TGTTCCAGCAGCTCTGGACAGGGAAACACCATATATTTT. The full variable domain, its missing parts supplied by reference TRBV7-9 and TRBJ1-3, is DTGVSQNPRHKITKRGQNVTFRCDPISEHNRLYWYRQTLGQGPEFLTYFQNEAQLEKSRLLSDRFSAERPKGSFSTLEIQRTEQGDSAMYLCSSSSGQGNTIYFGEGSWLTVV.

The sample holds a few counts of this clone. The junction and the germline gene differ at one end; a read error may be behind it. The V call is TRBV30, the J call TRBJ2-7; D not certain. Germline V CDR1 and CDR2: GTSNPN, SVGIG (reference sequence). CDR3 length equals 13 residues. The CDR3 DNA sequence: TGTGCCTGGAGTACTCCCCCCCCGGCCAGGATACACTTC. It translates to CAWSTPPPARIHF.

The gene calls are TRBV28 and TRBJ2-7, with TRBD2 as a possible D gene (7 bases). The V end was cut by 4 bases, the J end by 7 bases, with 23 bases between. The CDR3 sequence is 16 residues long. Germline V gene sequence: CDR1 MDHEN, CDR2 SYDVKM. CDR3 region: CASSSSGSRGRREQYF. Here the CDR3 DNA reads TGTGCCAGCAGTTCGAGCGGTTCGCGGGGGCGCAGGGAGCAGTACTTC.

The rearrangement links TRBV5-6 to TRBJ2-6, with a weak D call TRBD2 (5 bases). In germline, CDR1 is SGHDT, CDR2 YYEEEE. Trimming removed 2 bases from V and 0 bases from J, with 18 bases in between. The CDR3 runs to 19 residues. CDR3 DNA sequence: TGTGCCAGCAGCTTAAGTTCGGGAATACTATACTCTGGGGCCAACGTCCTGACTTTC. Its translation: CASSLSSGILYSGANVLTF.

The rearrangement links TRBV29-1 to TRBJ2-7, with 8 bases matching TRBD1. Germline CDR1 SQVTM, CDR2 ANQGSEA. V lost 0 bases to trimming and J lost 1 base; unmatched junction nucleotides: 5. The CDR3 extends over 15 amino acids. CDR3 bases: TGCAGCGTTGAAGAATGGGGGACAGGTTCCTACGAGCAGTACTTC. Encoded protein: CSVEEWGTGSYEQYF.

Remarks on this clone: One end of the junction is discordant with germline, which a read error may explain. This chain uses TRBV7-2 with TRBJ1-3; TRBD1 agrees at 7 bases. The CDR3 totals 15 residues. Germline CDR1 is SGHTA and CDR2 is FQGNSA. CDR3: CASSPPIQGRGLYHF. In DNA form, the CDR3 reads TGTGCCAGCAGCCCACCGATACAGGGGCGCGGTCTCTATCATTTT.

CDR3 DNA: TGTGCCAGCAGCTTCCGGGGGGTGGAGACCCAGTACTTC. Translating it yields CASSFRGVETQYF. The genes are TRBV5-8 and TRBJ2-5; the match to TRBD2 covers 7 bases. This CDR3 has 13 amino acids. Germline trimming cut 2 bases from V and 5 bases from J; bases unmatched to any gene: 3. Germline-derived CDR1 and CDR2 are SGHTS and YDEGEE. Drawing the rest from reference TRBV5-8 and TRBJ2-5, the complete variable domain is EAGVTQSPTHLIKTRGQQATLRCSPISGHTSVYWYQQALGLGLQFLLWYDEGEERNRGNFPPRFSGRQFPNYSSELNVNALELEDSALYLCASSFRGVETQYFGPGTRLLVL.

The CDR3 here is CASSLLPREVETQYF. DNA of the CDR3: TGTGCCAGCAGCTTACTTCCGCGGGAGGTGGAGACCCAGTACTTC. This chain uses TRBV7-2 with TRBJ2-5; 8 bases match TRBD2. This CDR3 spans 15 amino acids. Germline lookup yields CDR1 SGHTA and CDR2 FQGNSA. J gave up 5 bases and V 2 bases, and 7 bases lay outside the gene matches.

The rearrangement links TRBV4-3 to TRBJ1-1, with 10 bases lining up with TRBD1. This CDR3 comprises 16 residues. The V segment lost 3 bases and the J segment 4 bases; nucleotides outside the gene matches: 8. The V gene's germline CDR1 is LGHNA and CDR2 YSLEER. This CDR3 is CASSQKLRTGGTEAFF. DNA for the CDR3: TGCGCCAGCAGCCAGAAACTCCGGACAGGGGGCACTGAAGCTTTCTTT.

The chain joins TRBV6-1 to TRBJ1-5; tentatively, D is TRBD1 (5 bases). Germline lookup yields CDR1 MNHNS and CDR2 SASEGT. The CDR3 loop spans 13 amino acids. V was clipped by 5 bases and J by 5 bases, with 10 bases between them. CDR3 DNA sequence: TGTGCCAGCAGTCCAGGGTTCGATCAGCCCCAGCATTTT. As protein: CASSPGFDQPQHF.

The J gene is TRBJ2-5, the V gene TRBV20-1, with no clear D. The CDR3 is 10 amino acids. Looked up from germline, CDR1 is DFQATT and CDR2 is SNEGSKA (reference sequence). The V end was cut by 5 bases, the J end by 5 bases, with 6 bases between. CDR3 DNA sequence: TGCAGTGCTCCCCGGGAGACCCAGTACTTC. This sequence encodes CSAPRETQYF.

This sequence joins TRBV10-3 and TRBJ2-1, with D possibly TRBD1 on 5 matching bases. Germline CDR1 is ENHRY and CDR2 is SYGVKD. The germline V and J ends were trimmed by 4 bases and 4 bases, with 14 bases remaining between them. The length of the CDR3 is 15 residues. The CDR3 spells CAISARGPNYNEQFF. The DNA of the CDR3 is TGTGCCATCAGTGCTAGGGGCCCGAATTACAATGAGCAGTTCTTC.

This rearrangement joins TRBV4-3 to TRBJ2-1, with D possibly matching TRBD1 (5 bases). The germline V gene has CDR1 LGHNA and CDR2 YSLEER. Trimming stripped 0 bases from V and 6 bases from J, with 18 bases between. The CDR3 totals 17 residues. CDR3 loop: CASSQDRNRFIGNEQFF. The CDR3 DNA sequence: TGCGCCAGCAGCCAAGATAGAAACAGGTTTATCGGCAATGAGCAGTTCTTC.

V gene TRBV7-6 combines with J gene TRBJ1-4; the match to TRBD1 covers 10 bases. This CDR3 spans 15 amino acids. Germline trimming cut 5 bases from V and 7 bases from J; bases unmatched to any gene: 7. CDR1 SGHVS and CDR2 FNYEAQ come from the germline V gene. The DNA of the CDR3 is TGTGCCAGCAGCCGGGGGACAGGGGTTTCTGAAAAACTGTTTTTT. Amino acid sequence: CASSRGTGVSEKLFF.

The genes are TRBV27 and TRBJ2-1; no clear D. Germline CDR1 MNHEY, CDR2 SMNVEV (reference sequence). V was shortened by 3 bases and J by 7 bases, with 16 bases between the two germline ends. This CDR3 spans 15 amino acids. CDR3 sequence reads: CASSFMARNYNEQFF. For the CDR3, the DNA is TGTGCCAGCAGTTTTATGGCTAGAAATTATAATGAGCAGTTCTTC.

CDR3 in amino acids: CSVQSGGNSPLHF. The CDR3 nucleotides are TGCAGCGTCCAATCGGGGGGAAATTCACCCCTCCACTTT. The chain has TRBV29-1 and TRBJ1-6, with D tentatively TRBD1 (5 bases). The CDR3 runs 13 residues. With 6 bases removed from V and 7 bases from J, the gap between germline ends came to 13 bases. Germline CDR1 and CDR2: SQVTM and ANQGSEA.

CDR3 nucleotide sequence: TGTGCCAGCAGCTCCCTAGCGGGGGGGCCGGATGAGCAGTTCTTC. Its translation: CASSSLAGGPDEQFF. This rearrangement joins TRBV7-9 to TRBJ2-1, with TRBD2 matching 12 bases. Trimming took 4 bases from V and 8 from J; bases not matched to a gene: 6. The germline CDR1 and CDR2 sequences are SEHNR and FQNEAQ (reference sequence). This CDR3 contains 15 residues.

This clone came up a few times. This chain joins TRBV7-5 and TRBJ1-6. TRBV7-5 corresponds to a pseudogene. The CDR3 length is 12 residues. As DNA, the CDR3 is TGTGCCAGAAGCTCCCAGCCGCGGGCCCTCCACTTT. Translating gives CARSSQPRALHF.